The 2 T cell receptor beta chains presented below share a single source sample, sequenced in a study of response to subunit inactivated influenza vaccine. Via MiXCR, TCRdb re-called the RT-PCR reads, giving one row per CDR3 protein. Of hundreds of thousands of distinct CDR3 sequences listed, about 12% were seen once; the top ten hold less than 8.5%. Here the sequenced sample was non-naive T cells sorted from PBMCs, taken 14 to 15 days before vaccination. The receptors derive from a man between 45 and 60 years old who received an inactivated influenza vaccine.

This clonotype was seen at least ten times. The V gene is TRBV13, the J gene TRBJ1-1; D is possibly TRBD1 (6 bases). The CDR3 has 16 amino acids. In germline, CDR1 is PRHDT, CDR2 FYEKMQ (reference sequence). V was trimmed by 1 base and J by 10 bases, leaving 22 bases between them. CDR3 protein: CASSLEGSGVSFGAFF. DNA for the CDR3: TGTGCCAGCAGCTTAGAGGGATCAGGGGTATCGTTTGGAGCTTTCTTT.

At least ten counts were recorded for this clonotype. The rearrangement joins TRBV5-1 to TRBJ2-2, with D perhaps being TRBD1 or TRBD2 (5 bases each). CDR3 length: 14 residues. V was cut by 6 bases and J by 5 bases, with 14 bases left in between. Germline V gene lookup returns CDR1 SGHRS and CDR2 YFSETQ. CDR3 DNA sequence: TGCGCCAGCACCATGGGGGATTGGACCGGGGAGCTGTTTTTT. This sequence encodes CASTMGDWTGELFF. Complete variable domain (other parts from reference TRBV5-1 and TRBJ2-2): KAGVTQTPRYLIKTRGQQVTLSCSPISGHRSVSWYQQTPGQGLQFLFEYFSETQRNKGNFPGRFSGRQFSNSRSEMNVSTLELGDSALYLCASTMGDWTGELFFGEGSRLTVL.